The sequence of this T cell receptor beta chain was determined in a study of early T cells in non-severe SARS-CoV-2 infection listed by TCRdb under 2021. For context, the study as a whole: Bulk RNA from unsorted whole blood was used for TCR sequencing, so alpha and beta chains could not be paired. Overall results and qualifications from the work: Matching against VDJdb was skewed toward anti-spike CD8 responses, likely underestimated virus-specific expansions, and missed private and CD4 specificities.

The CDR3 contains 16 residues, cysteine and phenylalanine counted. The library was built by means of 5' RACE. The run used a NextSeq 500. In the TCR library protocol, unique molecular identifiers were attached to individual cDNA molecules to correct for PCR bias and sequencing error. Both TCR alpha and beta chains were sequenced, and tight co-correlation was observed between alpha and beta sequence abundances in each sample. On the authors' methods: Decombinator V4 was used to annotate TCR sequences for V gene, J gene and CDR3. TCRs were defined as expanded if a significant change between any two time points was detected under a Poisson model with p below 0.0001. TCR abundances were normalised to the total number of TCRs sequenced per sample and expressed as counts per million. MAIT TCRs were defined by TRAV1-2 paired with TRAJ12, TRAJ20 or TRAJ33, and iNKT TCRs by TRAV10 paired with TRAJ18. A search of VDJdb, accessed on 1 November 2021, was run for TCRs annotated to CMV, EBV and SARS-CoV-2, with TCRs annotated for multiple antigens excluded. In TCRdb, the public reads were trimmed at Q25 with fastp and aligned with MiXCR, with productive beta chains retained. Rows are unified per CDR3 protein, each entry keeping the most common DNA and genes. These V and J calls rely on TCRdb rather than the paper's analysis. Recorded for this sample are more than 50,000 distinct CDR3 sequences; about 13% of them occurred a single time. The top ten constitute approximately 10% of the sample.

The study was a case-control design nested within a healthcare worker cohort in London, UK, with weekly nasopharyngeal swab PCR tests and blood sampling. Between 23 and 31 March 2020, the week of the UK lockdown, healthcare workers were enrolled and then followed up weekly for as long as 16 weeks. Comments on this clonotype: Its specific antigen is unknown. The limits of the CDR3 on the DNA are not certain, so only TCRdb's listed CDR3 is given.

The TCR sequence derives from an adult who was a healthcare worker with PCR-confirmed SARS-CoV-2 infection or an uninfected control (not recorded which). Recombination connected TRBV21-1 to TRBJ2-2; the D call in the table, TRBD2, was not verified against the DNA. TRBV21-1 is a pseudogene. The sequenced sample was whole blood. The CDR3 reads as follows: CASSPGAGSTPGSCFF.